This entry features one T cell receptor beta chain sequence. Trimming shortened V by 6 bases and J by 4 bases, and 9 bases separated the two germline ends. The germline CDR1 and CDR2 sequences are MNHEY and SVGEGT. The CDR3 contains 12 residues. Survey-level immunoSEQ sequencing profiled the TCR beta repertoire. TCRdb keeps only in-frame clones here, not all; method: immunoSEQ multiplex PCR. The data hold nearly 70,000 clones, with 90% to 95% observed a single time. The source is a man between 35 and 55 years old with rheumatoid arthritis. The sequenced sample consisted of PBMCs. The chain recombines TRBV6-2 or TRBV6-3 with TRBJ2-5; possible D gene TRBD2, 5 bases. The CDR3 loop is CASSRDAETQYF. The CDR3 nucleotides read TGTGCCAGCAGCCGGGATGCAGAGACCCAGTACTTC.